Each of the 17 T cell receptor beta chains below was sequenced from the same sample in a study of CD8 T cells in ankylosing spondylitis. For these receptors, no antigen is known. Findings of the study overall: Characteristic, it appeared, of ankylosing spondylitis blood was a TCR beta motif of fewer than 10 highly homologous variants.

MiXCR, applied by TCRdb to the 5' RACE reads, yields one record per CDR3 protein. The sample shows 200,000 to 250,000 distinct CDR3 sequences, approximately 16% of them seen only once. The sequenced material came from blood, either unsorted or a sorted T cell fraction (not recorded which). The receptors originated from a male donor with ankylosing spondylitis.

This clonotype showed up many times. The CDR3 region is CASSHTGDNEQFF. The CDR3 DNA reads TGCGCCAGCAGCCATACAGGGGATAATGAGCAGTTCTTC. The chain links TRBV4-1 to TRBJ2-1; 7 bases line up with TRBD1. With V trimmed by 3 bases and J by 7 bases, 3 bases remained unmatched. The CDR3 is 13 amino acids. The V gene's germline CDR1 is MGHRA and CDR2 YSYEKL.

The V gene is TRBV19, the J gene TRBJ2-1, with 13 bases lining up with TRBD2. Per the germline V gene, CDR1 is LNHDA and CDR2 is SQIVND (reference sequence). With 5 bases clipped from V and 4 bases from J, the junction kept 8 bases outside the gene matches. The CDR3 is 17 amino acids. DNA for the CDR3: TGTGCCAGTAGTCCCTTGACTAGCGGGGGGCATTACAATGAGCAGTTCTTC. Amino acids: CASSPLTSGGHYNEQFF.

The chain has TRBV20-1 and TRBJ2-1, with TRBD2 matching 9 bases. The CDR3 runs to 16 residues. Germline V gene data show CDR1 as DFQATT and CDR2 as SNEGSKA (reference sequence). V lost 0 bases and J lost 4; bases outside the gene matches: 7. The chain's CDR3 is CSARDWLAGLYNEQFF. The DNA of the CDR3 is TGCAGTGCTAGAGATTGGCTAGCGGGATTGTACAATGAGCAGTTCTTC.

The chain combines TRBV11-3 with TRBJ2-1; 8 nucleotides line up with TRBD2. Germline CDR1 and CDR2: SGHNT and YENEEA. This CDR3 comprises 16 residues. Germline trimming cut 2 bases from V and 4 bases from J; bases unmatched to any gene: 7. CDR3 sequence (DNA): TGTGCCAGCAGCTTAAACGCGGGGGGCGATTACAATGAGCAGTTCTTC. Protein sequence: CASSLNAGGDYNEQFF.

This clonotype was detected many times. The V call is TRBV29-1, the J call TRBJ2-1; 8 bases agree with TRBD2. Germline V CDR1 and CDR2: SQVTM, ANQGSEA. The CDR3 is made up of 17 amino acids. J gave up 4 bases and V 1 base, and 12 bases lay outside the gene matches. The CDR3 loop reads CSVEAPQGSGGYNEQFF. CDR3 bases: TGCAGCGTTGAAGCCCCCCAGGGGAGCGGGGGATACAATGAGCAGTTCTTC.

This clonotype was counted only a few times. The junction departs from germline at one end; a sequencing error may be responsible. The genes are TRBV12-3 or TRBV12-4 and TRBJ2-3; possibly TRBD2 for D (6 bases). The CDR3 covers 8 residues. The CDR3 sequence is CASGGTVF. The CDR3 bases are TGTGCCAGCGGCGGGACTGTTTTC.

The chain joins TRBV4-1 to TRBJ1-3; weak D call: TRBD1 (6 bases). Deletions cut 0 bases from V and 1 base from J, with 16 bases between. This CDR3 region has 18 residues. The germline CDR1 and CDR2 sequences are MGHRA and YSYEKL. The CDR3 DNA reads TGCGCCAGCAGCCAAGAATCGGCAGGGGTTGGATCTGGAAACACCATATATTTT. Protein: CASSQESAGVGSGNTIYF.

V is TRBV7-9 and J is TRBJ2-3; either TRBD1 or TRBD2 may fit D (5 bases each). Per the germline V gene, CDR1 is SEHNR and CDR2 is FQNEAQ (reference sequence). This CDR3 is built from 15 residues. V lost 2 bases to trimming and J lost 5 bases, with 14 bases between them. The CDR3 DNA reads as TGTGCCAGCAGCTTACACGAGGGGAAGGAAGATACGCAGTATTTT. Protein product: CASSLHEGKEDTQYF.

The chain is built from TRBV7-2 and TRBJ2-1; the D gene is possibly TRBD2 (6 bases). With 3 bases removed from V and 4 bases from J, the gap between germline ends came to 16 bases. Germline loops: CDR1 SGHTA, CDR2 FQGNSA. The CDR3 runs 16 residues. The DNA of the CDR3 is TGTGCCAGCAGCTTCCCGTTGGGCGGGGCTTACAATGAGCAGTTCTTC. Amino acids: CASSFPLGGAYNEQFF.

CDR3 nucleotides: TGTGCCAGCAGCCATCTTCATGGCTACACCTTC. Protein product: CASSHLHGYTF. J is TRBJ1-2 and V is TRBV12-3 or TRBV12-4; D ambiguous. The V and J ends lost 6 bases and 6 bases respectively, with 8 bases between them. The CDR3 spans 11 residues.

This sequence joins TRBV6-5 and TRBJ2-1; D remains unclear. V lost 2 bases and J lost 5, with 7 bases in between. The germline V gene has CDR1 MNHEY and CDR2 SVGAGI. This CDR3 has 13 amino acids. CDR3: CASSYGFHNEQFF. CDR3 coding DNA: TGTGCCAGCAGTTACGGGTTTCACAATGAGCAGTTCTTC.

This clonotype has only a few counts. V gene TRBV29-1 combines with J gene TRBJ2-7, with TRBD1 as a possible D gene (6 bases). CDR1 SQVTM and CDR2 ANQGSEA come from the germline V gene. V was cut by 6 bases and J by 3 bases, with 12 bases left in between. There are 12 residues in the CDR3. CDR3 residues: CSVSDSHYEQYF. Here the CDR3 DNA reads TGCAGCGTGTCGGACAGTCACTACGAGCAGTACTTC.

This clonotype was counted a few times. The chain combines TRBV27 with TRBJ2-3; D remains ambiguous. The V gene lost 6 bases and the J gene lost 6 bases, with 13 bases spanning the gap. CDR1 and CDR2 from the germline V gene are MNHEY and SMNVEV (reference sequence). CDR3 length equals 13 residues. The CDR3 here is CASSRARWDTQYF. The DNA of the CDR3 is TGTGCCAGCAGCCGGGCGCGCTGGGATACGCAGTATTTT.

The chain employs TRBV27 and TRBJ2-5; unclear D gene. The ends were cut back, 1 base at V and 3 bases at J, with 6 bases in the middle. Germline values: CDR1 MNHEY, CDR2 SMNVEV (reference sequence). The CDR3 loop spans 13 amino acids. The CDR3 DNA reads as TGTGCCAGCAGTTTATGGAACGAAGAGACCCAGTACTTC. Translating it yields CASSLWNEETQYF.

The rearrangement joins TRBV5-1 to TRBJ1-1; a weak D match, TRBD1 (5 bases). Trimming stripped 3 bases from V and 4 bases from J, with 16 bases between. The CDR3 has 15 amino acids. The germline V gene encodes CDR1 SGHRS and CDR2 YFSETQ. In nucleotides, the CDR3 is TGCGCCAGCAGCTCCCCGGACCTGGGGGGCACTGAAGCTTTCTTT. Translating it yields CASSSPDLGGTEAFF.

The rearrangement joins TRBV5-1 to TRBJ2-7; 8 nucleotides agree with TRBD1. Germline assignment: CDR1 SGHRS and CDR2 YFSETQ. The CDR3 loop spans 14 amino acids. Losses at the gene ends were 4 bases for V and 4 bases for J; bases not matched to a gene: 7. This CDR3 is CASSTTRQGYEQYF. Written as DNA, the CDR3 is TGCGCCAGCAGCACCACCAGACAGGGGTACGAGCAGTACTTC.

The rearrangement uses TRBV4-2 and TRBJ2-1, with 7 bases lining up with TRBD2. The CDR3 consists of 13 residues. The germline V gene has CDR1 LGHNA and CDR2 YNFKEQ. The ends lost 4 bases at V and 5 bases at J; junction bases unmatched: 2. This chain's CDR3 is CASSLLADNEQFF. DNA of the CDR3: TGTGCCAGCAGCCTCCTAGCGGACAATGAGCAGTTCTTC.